A single T cell receptor (beta chain) is shown here with its context. Its specificity is not known. The source of the sample is a study of vaccination and CD4 T cells after COVID-19. Across the whole study: Nasal swab PCR had detected SARS-CoV-2 in convalescent patients, about 9 mild and one severe.

The CDR3 length is 13 residues. Per germline, CDR1 KGHDR and CDR2 SFDVKD. The J segment lost 9 bases and the V segment lost 4 bases, leaving 5 bases of the junction unmatched. Sample time point: late sampling 161 to 241 days after vaccination in three convalescent patients. Stated treatment: approximately 11-day PBMC culture with coronavirus spike peptide pools or control peptides (ViraFEST assay). ViraFEST enlarged antigen-specific T cell populations with peptide pools and afterwards sequenced TCRs. Scientists ran DNA taken from cultured CD4+ T cells through the Oncomine TCR Beta short-read assay for sequencing. TCRdb independently ran MiXCR on the PCR reads; one entry per CDR3 protein. Of fewer than 25,000 distinct CDR3 sequences in the sample, 35% to 40% were seen once.

The material was CD4+ T cells from blood, cultured in vitro, obtained about 7 months after SARS-CoV-2 vaccination. The TCR was taken from a human donor who had recovered from COVID-19. The V and J genes are TRBV24-1 and TRBJ2-1; 7 bases match TRBD1. The chain's CDR3 is CATSDWTGGEQFF. The CDR3 nucleotides read TGTGCCACCAGTGACTGGACAGGTGGTGAGCAGTTCTTC.